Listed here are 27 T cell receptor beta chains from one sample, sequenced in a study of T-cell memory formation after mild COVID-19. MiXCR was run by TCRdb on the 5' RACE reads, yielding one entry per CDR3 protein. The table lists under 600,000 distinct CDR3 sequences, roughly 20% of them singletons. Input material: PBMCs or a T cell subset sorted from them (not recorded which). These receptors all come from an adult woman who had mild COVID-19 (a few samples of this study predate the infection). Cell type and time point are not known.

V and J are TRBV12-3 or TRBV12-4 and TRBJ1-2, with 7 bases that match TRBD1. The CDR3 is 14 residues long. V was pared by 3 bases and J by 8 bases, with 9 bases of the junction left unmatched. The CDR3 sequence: CASSLEGALRGYTF. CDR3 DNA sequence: TGTGCCAGCAGTTTGGAGGGGGCTCTCCGGGGCTACACCTTC.

CDR3 nucleotide sequence: TGTGCCAGCAGTGTAGGGTGGCAAGAGACCCAGTACTTC. It encodes CASSVGWQETQYF. This sequence joins TRBV6-6 and TRBJ2-5; D unclear. CDR1 and CDR2 from the germline V gene are MNHNY and SVGAGI (reference sequence). The V and J ends lost 5 bases and 2 bases respectively, with 9 bases between them. The CDR3 totals 13 residues.

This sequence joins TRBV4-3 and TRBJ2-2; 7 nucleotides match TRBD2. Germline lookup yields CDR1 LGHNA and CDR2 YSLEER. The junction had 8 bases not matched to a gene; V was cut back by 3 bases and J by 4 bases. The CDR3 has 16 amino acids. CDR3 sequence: CASSQGSGASTGELFF. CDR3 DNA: TGCGCCAGCAGCCAGGGAAGCGGGGCGTCCACCGGGGAGCTGTTTTTT.

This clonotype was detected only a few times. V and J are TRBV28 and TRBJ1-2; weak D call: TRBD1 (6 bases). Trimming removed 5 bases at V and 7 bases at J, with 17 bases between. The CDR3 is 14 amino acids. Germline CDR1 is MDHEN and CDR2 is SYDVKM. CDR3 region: CASSAGATLGGYTF. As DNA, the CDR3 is TGTGCCAGCAGTGCGGGGGCAACACTCGGTGGCTACACCTTC.

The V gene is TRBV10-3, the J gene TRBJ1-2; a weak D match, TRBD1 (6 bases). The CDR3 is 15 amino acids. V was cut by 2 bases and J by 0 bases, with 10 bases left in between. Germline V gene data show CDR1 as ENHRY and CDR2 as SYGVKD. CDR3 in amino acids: CAISEGDTANYGYTF. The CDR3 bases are TGTGCCATCAGTGAGGGGGACACCGCTAACTATGGCTACACCTTC.

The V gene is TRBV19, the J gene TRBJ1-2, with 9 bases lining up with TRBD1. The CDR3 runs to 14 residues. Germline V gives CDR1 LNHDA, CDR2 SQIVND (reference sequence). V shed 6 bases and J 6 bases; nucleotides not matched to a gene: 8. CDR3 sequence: CASRPDRGSDGYTF. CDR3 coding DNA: TGTGCCAGTAGACCGGACAGGGGAAGTGATGGCTACACCTTC.

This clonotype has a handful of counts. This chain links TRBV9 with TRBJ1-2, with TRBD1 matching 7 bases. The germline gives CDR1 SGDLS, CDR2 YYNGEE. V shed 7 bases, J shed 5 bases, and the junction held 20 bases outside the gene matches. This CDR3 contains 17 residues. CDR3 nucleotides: TGTGCCAGCTCTCACGTGGCCACGGACAGGATTACGTATGGCTACACCTTC. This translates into CASSHVATDRITYGYTF.

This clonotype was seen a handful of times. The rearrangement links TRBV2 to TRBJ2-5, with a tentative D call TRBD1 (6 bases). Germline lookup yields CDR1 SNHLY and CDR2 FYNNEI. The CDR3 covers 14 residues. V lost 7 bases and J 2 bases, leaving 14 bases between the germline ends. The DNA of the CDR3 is TGTGCCAGCACGTGGACAGAGATTCAAGAGACCCAGTACTTC. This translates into CASTWTEIQETQYF.

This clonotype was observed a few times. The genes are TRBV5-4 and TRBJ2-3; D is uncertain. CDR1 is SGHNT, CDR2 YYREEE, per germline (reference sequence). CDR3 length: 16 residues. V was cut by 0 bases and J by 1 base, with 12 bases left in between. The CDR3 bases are TGTGCCAGCAGCTTGGTTTCGGCCTCGGGCACAGATACGCAGTATTTT. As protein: CASSLVSASGTDTQYF.

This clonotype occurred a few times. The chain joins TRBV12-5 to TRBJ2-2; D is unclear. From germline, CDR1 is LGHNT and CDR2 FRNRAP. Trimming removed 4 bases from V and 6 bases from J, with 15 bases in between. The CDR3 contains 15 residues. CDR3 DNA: TGTGCTAGTGGTTCCACGACTCTCTCCGCCGGGGAGCTGTTTTTT. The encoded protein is CASGSTTLSAGELFF.

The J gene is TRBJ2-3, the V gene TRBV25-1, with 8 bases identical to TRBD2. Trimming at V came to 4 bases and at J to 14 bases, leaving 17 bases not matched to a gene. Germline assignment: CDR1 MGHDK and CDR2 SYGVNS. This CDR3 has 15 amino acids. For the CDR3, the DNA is TGTGCCAGCAGTGGACCGGGACTAGAGGGCCCTTCCCCGTATTTT. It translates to CASSGPGLEGPSPYF.

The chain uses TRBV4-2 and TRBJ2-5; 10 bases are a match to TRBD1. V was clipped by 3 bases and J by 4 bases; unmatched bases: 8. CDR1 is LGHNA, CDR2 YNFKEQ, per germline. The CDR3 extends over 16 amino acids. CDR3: CASSHGRDRGGETQYF. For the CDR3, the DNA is TGTGCCAGCAGCCATGGCCGGGACAGGGGAGGAGAGACCCAGTACTTC.

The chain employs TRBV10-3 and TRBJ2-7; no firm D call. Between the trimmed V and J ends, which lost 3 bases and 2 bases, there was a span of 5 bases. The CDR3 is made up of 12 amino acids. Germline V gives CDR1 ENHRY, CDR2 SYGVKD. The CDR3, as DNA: TGTGCCATCAGTGACAACCCCTACGAGCAGTACTTC. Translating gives CAISDNPYEQYF.

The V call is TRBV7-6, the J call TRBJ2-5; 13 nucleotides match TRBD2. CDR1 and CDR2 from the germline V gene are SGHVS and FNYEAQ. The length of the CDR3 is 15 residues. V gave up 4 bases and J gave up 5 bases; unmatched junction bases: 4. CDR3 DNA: TGTGCCAGCAGCTCACTAGCGGGAGGGCCGGAGACCCAGTACTTC. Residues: CASSSLAGGPETQYF.

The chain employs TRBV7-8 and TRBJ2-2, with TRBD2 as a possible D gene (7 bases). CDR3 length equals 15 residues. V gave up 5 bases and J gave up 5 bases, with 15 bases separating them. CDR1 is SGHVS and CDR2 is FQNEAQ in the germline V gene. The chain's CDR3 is CASSPRGGLTGELFF. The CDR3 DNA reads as TGTGCCAGCAGCCCAAGGGGGGGCTTAACCGGGGAGCTGTTTTTT.

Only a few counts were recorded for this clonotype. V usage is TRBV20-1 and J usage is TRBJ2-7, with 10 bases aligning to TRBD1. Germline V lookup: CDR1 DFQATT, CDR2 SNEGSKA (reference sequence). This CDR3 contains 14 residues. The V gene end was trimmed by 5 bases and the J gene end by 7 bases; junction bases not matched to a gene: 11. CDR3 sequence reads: CSADRIDRGQEQYF. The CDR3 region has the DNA TGCAGTGCTGACCGAATTGACAGGGGGCAAGAGCAGTACTTC.

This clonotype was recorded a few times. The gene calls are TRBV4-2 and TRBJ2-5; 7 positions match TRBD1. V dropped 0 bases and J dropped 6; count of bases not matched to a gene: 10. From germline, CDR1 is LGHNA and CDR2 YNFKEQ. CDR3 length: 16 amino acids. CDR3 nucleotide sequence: TGTGCCAGCAGCCAAGATTGGGCGCCAGGGGGAAAGACCCAGTACTTC. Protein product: CASSQDWAPGGKTQYF.

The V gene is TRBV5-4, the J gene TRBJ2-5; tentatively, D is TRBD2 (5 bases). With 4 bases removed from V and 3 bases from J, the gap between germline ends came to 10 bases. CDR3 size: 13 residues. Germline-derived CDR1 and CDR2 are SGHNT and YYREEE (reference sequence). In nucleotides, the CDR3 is TGTGCCAGCAGCCGGATCGGGGAAGAGACCCAGTACTTC. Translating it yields CASSRIGEETQYF.

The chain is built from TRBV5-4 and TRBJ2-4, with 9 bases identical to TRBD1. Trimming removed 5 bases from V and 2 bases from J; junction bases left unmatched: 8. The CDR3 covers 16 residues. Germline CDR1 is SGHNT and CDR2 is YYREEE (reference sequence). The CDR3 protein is CASSHRDRDSKNIQYF. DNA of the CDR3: TGTGCCAGCAGTCACCGGGACAGGGATTCCAAAAACATTCAGTACTTC.

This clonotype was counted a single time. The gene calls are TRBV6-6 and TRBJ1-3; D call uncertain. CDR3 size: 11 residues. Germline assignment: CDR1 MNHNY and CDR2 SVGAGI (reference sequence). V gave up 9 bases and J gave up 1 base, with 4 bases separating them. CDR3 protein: CASLSGNTIYF. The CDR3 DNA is TGTGCCAGTCTGTCTGGAAACACCATATATTTT.

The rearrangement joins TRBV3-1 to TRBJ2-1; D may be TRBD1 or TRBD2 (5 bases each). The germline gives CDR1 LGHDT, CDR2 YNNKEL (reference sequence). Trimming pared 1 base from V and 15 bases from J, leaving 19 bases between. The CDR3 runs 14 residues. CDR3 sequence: CASSQVIGTLLPFF. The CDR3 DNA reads TGTGCCAGCAGCCAAGTAATAGGGACGCTCCTCCCGTTCTTC.

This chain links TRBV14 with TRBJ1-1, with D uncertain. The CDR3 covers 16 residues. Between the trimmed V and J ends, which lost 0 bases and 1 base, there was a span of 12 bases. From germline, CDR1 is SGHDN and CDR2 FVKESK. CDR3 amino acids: CASSQEYPYTNTEAFF. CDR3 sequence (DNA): TGTGCCAGCAGCCAAGAATATCCGTATACGAACACTGAAGCTTTCTTT.

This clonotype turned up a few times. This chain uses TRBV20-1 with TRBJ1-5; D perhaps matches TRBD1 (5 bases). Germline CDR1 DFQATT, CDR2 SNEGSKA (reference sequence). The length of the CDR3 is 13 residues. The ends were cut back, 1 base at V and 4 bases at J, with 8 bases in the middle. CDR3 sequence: CSARGAGNQPQHF. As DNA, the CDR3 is TGCAGTGCTAGAGGGGCAGGGAATCAGCCCCAGCATTTT.

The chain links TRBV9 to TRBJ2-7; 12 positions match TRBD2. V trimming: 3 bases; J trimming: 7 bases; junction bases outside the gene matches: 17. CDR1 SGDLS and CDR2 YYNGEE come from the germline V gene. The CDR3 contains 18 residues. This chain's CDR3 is CASSARPTSGGPQGEQYF. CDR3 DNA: TGTGCCAGCAGCGCCCGGCCGACTAGCGGGGGCCCTCAGGGGGAGCAGTACTTC. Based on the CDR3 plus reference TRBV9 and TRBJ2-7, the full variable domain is DSGVTQTPKHLITATGQRVTLRCSPRSGDLSVYWYQQSLDQGLQFLIQYYNGEERAKGNILERFSAQQFPDLHSELNLSSLELGDSALYFCASSARPTSGGPQGEQYFGPGTRLTVT.

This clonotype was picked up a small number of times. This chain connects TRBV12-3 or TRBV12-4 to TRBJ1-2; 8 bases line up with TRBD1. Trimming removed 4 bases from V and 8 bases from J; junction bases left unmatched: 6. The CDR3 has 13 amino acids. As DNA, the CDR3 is TGTGCCAGCAGTTACTCGACAGGGGACGGCTACACCTTC. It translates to CASSYSTGDGYTF.

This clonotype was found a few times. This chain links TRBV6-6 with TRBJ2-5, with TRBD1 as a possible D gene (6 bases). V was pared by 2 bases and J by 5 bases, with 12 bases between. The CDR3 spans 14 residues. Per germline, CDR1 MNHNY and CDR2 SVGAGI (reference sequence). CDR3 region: CASSYPGAGETQYF. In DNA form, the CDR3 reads TGTGCCAGCAGTTACCCAGGGGCTGGGGAGACCCAGTACTTC.

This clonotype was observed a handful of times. CDR3 amino acids: CARPSTGVGTEAFF. The CDR3 bases are TGTGCCAGACCCTCAACAGGAGTTGGGACTGAAGCTTTCTTT. The chain has TRBV19 and TRBJ1-1; D might be TRBD1 (5 bases). Germline lookup yields CDR1 LNHDA and CDR2 SQIVND (reference sequence). The CDR3 contains 14 residues. V was shortened by 9 bases and J by 5 bases, with 19 bases between the two germline ends.